A single T cell receptor beta chain is shown here with its context. CDR1 and CDR2 (germline): MDHEN, SYDVKM. The CDR3 length is 17 residues. The ends lost 7 bases at V and 2 bases at J; junction bases unmatched: 10. The sample belongs to a study of technical replicates of blood from several donors. Method: immunoSEQ multiplex PCR; TCRdb's copy keeps in-frame clones and lacks some. This table holds roughly 69,000 clones, approximately 97% found once. The source of this sequence is a human donor in good health. The sample consisted of T cells isolated from PBMCs. J is TRBJ2-3 and V is TRBV28; TRBD2 matches at 12 bases. The CDR3 spells CASISRLAGVNTDTQYF. In DNA, the CDR3 is TGTGCCAGCATCTCGAGACTAGCGGGAGTTAACACAGATACGCAGTATTTT.